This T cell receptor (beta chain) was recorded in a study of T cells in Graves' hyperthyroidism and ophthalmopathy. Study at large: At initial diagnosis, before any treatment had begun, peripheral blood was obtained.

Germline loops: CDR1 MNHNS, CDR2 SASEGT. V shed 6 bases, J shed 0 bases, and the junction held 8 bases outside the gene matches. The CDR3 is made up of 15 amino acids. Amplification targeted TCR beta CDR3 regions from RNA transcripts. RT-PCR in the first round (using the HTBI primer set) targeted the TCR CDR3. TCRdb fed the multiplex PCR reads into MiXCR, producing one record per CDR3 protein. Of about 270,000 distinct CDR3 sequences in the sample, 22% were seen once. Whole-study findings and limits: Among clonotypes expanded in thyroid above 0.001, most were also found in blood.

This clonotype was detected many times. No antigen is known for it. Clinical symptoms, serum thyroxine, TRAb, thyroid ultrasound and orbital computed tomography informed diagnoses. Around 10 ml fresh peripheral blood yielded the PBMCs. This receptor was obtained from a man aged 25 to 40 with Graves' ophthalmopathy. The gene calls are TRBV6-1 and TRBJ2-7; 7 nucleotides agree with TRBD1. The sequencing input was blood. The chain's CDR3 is CASRKQGTVSYEQYF. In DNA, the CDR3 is TGTGCCAGCAGGAAACAAGGGACAGTCTCCTACGAGCAGTACTTC.